This T cell receptor beta chain was sequenced in a study of shared clonotypes between healthy human individuals. On the study more broadly: Per-donor plates numbered three CD4 naive, three CD4 memory, two CD8 naive and one CD8 memory. Findings and caveats of the study: Since donors were few, the genetic and exposure-history diversity represented was limited.

Concerning this clone: The target antigen is unknown.

The deep-level immunoSEQ assay was used. The method was immunoSEQ multiplex PCR; TCRdb's version includes in-frame clones alone and lacks a portion of them. The sample lists more than 1 million clones; approximately 78% were seen once. This CDR3 spans 16 amino acids. Germline CDR1 reads SGHVS; CDR2 reads FQNEAQ. Trimming took 5 bases from V and 6 from J, leaving 23 bases between them. The sequence derives from a man between 18 and 29 years old in good health. Some clones in this sample may be carry-over from other donors' samples. J is TRBJ2-7 and V is TRBV7-8; D might be TRBD1 or TRBD2, each matching 5 bases. Sample: memory CD4+ T cells from PBMCs. Sample subset: CD45RA-negative fraction. The CDR3 is CASSPRPGPRGVEQYF. In DNA, the CDR3 is TGTGCCAGCAGCCCTCGACCGGGACCAAGAGGGGTCGAGCAGTACTTC.